A selection of T cell receptor beta chains follows, all from one sample in a study of blood T cells in healthy people across ages. TCRdb redid the calling of the 5' RACE reads with MiXCR, one entry per CDR3 protein. This sample yields about 780,000 distinct CDR3 sequences, of which 46% are seen a single time; over 15% belongs to the top ten. Sequencing was performed on blood. The receptors were sampled from a man of 80 years or more in good health. Each CDR3 is given with its conserved first and last residue. D genes are given only for firm matches. Size is omitted from some rows. Given values are once, few, many or a class for expanded clones.

abundance	d_gene	v_gene	j_gene	CDR3aa	CDR3nt
few	-	TRBV7-2	TRBJ1-5	CASSLTDNQPQHF	TGTGCCAGCAGCTTAACAGATAATCAGCCCCAGCATTTT
-	-	TRBV5-1	TRBJ2-6	CASSLDPQTSGANVLTF	TGCGCCAGCAGCCTCGATCCGCAGACATCTGGGGCCAACGTCCTGACTTTC
-	-	TRBV9	TRBJ2-7	CASSVGGLGSEQYF	TGTGCCAGCAGCGTAGGGGGTCTAGGGAGCGAGCAGTACTTC
-	-	TRBV11-1	TRBJ2-1	CASSLVALSHNEQFF	TGTGCCAGCAGCTTAGTAGCGTTGTCCCACAATGAGCAGTTCTTC
few	-	TRBV21-1	TRBJ2-7	CASIRVSPRDKGAWEQYF	TGTGCCAGCATTAGGGTCTCCCCCCGAGATAAGGGGGCGTGGGAGCAGTACTTC
-	TRBD2	TRBV7-2	TRBJ2-3	CASRPGLAWDTQYF	TGTGCCAGCAGGCCGGGACTAGCCTGGGATACGCAGTATTTT
once	TRBD2	TRBV20-1	TRBJ2-5	CSASGTSGFPYQETQYF	TGCAGTGCTAGTGGGACTAGCGGTTTCCCCTACCAAGAGACCCAGTACTTC
-	-	TRBV7-2	TRBJ1-4	CASSLNEWGGGEKLFF	TGTGCCAGCAGCTTAAATGAGTGGGGTGGTGGTGAAAAACTGTTTTTT
-	TRBD1	TRBV6-2/TRBV6-3	TRBJ2-1	CASSLSGTGSTEQFF	TGTGCCAGCAGTTTATCCGGGACAGGGAGTACTGAGCAGTTCTTC
-	-	TRBV10-3	TRBJ1-2	CAIKTEGLLDGYTF	TGTGCCATCAAAACGGAGGGATTACTGGATGGCTACACCTTC
-	-	TRBV12-3/TRBV12-4	TRBJ2-5	CASSQMLRVQETQYF	TGTGCCAGCAGTCAAATGCTTAGGGTCCAAGAGACCCAGTACTTC
many	TRBD2	TRBV28	TRBJ2-3	CASSSTPVLAGHSTDTQYF	TGTGCCAGCAGTTCAACCCCGGTACTAGCGGGGCATAGCACAGATACGCAGTATTTT
few	TRBD1	TRBV12-3/TRBV12-4	TRBJ1-2	CASTPTGNYGYTF	TGTGCCAGCACCCCGACAGGGAACTATGGCTACACCTTC
-	-	TRBV29-1	TRBJ1-4	CSGGGPNEKLFF	TGCAGCGGCGGGGGACCTAATGAAAAACTGTTTTTT
few	-	TRBV5-1	TRBJ2-5	CASSLQPGTQYF	TGCGCCAGCAGCTTACAACCCGGGACCCAGTACTTC
-	TRBD1	TRBV9	TRBJ2-5	CASSVSDATGLGEQYF	TGTGCCAGCAGCGTATCGGATGCGACAGGGTTAGGTGAGCAGTACTTC
many	-	TRBV9	TRBJ2-1	CASSVDVADNEQFF	TGTGCCAGCAGCGTAGATGTAGCGGACAATGAGCAGTTCTTC
-	TRBD2	TRBV7-2	TRBJ2-1	CASSGGLAGTYNEQFF	TGTGCCAGCAGCGGGGGACTAGCGGGCACCTACAATGAGCAGTTCTTC
few	TRBD2	TRBV10-3	TRBJ2-1	CAIRGLAGVNEQFF	TGTGCCATCAGGGGACTAGCGGGTGTCAATGAGCAGTTCTTC
-	-	TRBV6-6	TRBJ2-3	CASSYAEFTDTQYF	TGTGCCAGCAGTTACGCGGAGTTTACAGATACGCAGTATTTT
-	-	TRBV7-9	TRBJ1-1	CASSLLENTEAFF	TGTGCCAGCAGCTTATTAGAGAACACTGAAGCTTTCTTT
-	-	TRBV4-3	TRBJ2-7	CASSLEHGLHDYEQYF	TGCGCCAGCAGCCTAGAGCACGGGTTACACGATTACGAGCAGTACTTC
-	TRBD2	TRBV13	TRBJ2-1	CASTKGYGRPLLNEQFF	TGTGCCAGCACCAAAGGCTACGGGAGGCCCCTTTTGAATGAGCAGTTCTTC
-	-	TRBV2	TRBJ2-1	CASSDYLSYNEQFF	TGTGCCAGCAGTGATTACCTTTCCTACAATGAGCAGTTCTTC
-	-	TRBV20-1	TRBJ1-1	CSVDGRVNTEAFF	TGCAGTGTAGATGGACGGGTGAACACTGAAGCTTTCTTT
-	-	TRBV9	TRBJ2-7	CASSVGPSPTYEQYF	TGTGCCAGCAGCGTAGGTCCAAGCCCTACCTACGAGCAGTACTTC
few	TRBD1	TRBV12-3/TRBV12-4	TRBJ1-2	CASSPLRTGGAYGYTF	TGTGCCAGCAGTCCCCTAAGGACAGGGGGTGCTTATGGCTACACCTTC
few	-	TRBV7-2	TRBJ2-4	CASSLVSMEQYF	TGTGCCAGCAGCTTAGTCAGTATGGAGCAGTACTTC
-	-	TRBV7-8	TRBJ2-3	CASSSRTGTLTDTQYF	TGTGCCAGCAGCTCTCGGACTGGGACTCTCACAGATACGCAGTATTTT
-	-	TRBV12-3/TRBV12-4	TRBJ2-7	CASSLLEGLYF	TGTGCCAGCAGTTTACTAGAGGGTTTGTACTTC
few	-	TRBV20-1	TRBJ2-4	CSALLAKNIQYF	TGCAGTGCTCTTTTAGCCAAAAACATTCAGTACTTC
-	TRBD2	TRBV25-1	TRBJ2-1	CASSEGTSSIRNEQFF	TGTGCCAGCAGTGAAGGGACTAGCAGCATAAGGAATGAGCAGTTCTTC